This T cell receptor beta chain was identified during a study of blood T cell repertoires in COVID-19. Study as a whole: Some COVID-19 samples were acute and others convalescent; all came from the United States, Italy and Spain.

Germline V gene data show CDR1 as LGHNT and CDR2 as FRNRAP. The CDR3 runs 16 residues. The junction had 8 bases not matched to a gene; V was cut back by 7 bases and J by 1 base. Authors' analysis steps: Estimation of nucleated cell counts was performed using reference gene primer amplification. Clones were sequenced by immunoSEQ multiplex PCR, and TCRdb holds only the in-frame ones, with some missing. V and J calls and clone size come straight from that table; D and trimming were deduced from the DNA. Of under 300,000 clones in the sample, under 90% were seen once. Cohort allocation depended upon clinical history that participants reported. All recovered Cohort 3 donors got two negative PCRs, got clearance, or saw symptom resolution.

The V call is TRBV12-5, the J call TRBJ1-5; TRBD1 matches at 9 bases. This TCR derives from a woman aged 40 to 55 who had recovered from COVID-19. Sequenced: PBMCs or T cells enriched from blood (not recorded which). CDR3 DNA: TGTGCTAGTGCCGTCCGTGGGACAGGGAGCAATCAGCCCCAGCATTTT. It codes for CASAVRGTGSNQPQHF.